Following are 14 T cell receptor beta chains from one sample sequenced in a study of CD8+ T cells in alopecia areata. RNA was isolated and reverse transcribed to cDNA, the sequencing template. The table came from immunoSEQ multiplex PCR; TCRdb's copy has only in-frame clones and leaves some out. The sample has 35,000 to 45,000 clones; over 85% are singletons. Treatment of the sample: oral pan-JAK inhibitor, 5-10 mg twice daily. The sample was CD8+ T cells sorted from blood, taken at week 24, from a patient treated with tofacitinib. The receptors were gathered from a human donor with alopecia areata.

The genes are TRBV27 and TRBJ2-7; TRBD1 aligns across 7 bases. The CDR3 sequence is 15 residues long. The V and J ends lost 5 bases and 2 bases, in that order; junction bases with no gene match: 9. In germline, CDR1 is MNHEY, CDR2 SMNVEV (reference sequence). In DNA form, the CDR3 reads TGTGCCAGCAGTCTCAGACAGGGAGTCACCTACGAGCAGTACTTC. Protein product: CASSLRQGVTYEQYF.

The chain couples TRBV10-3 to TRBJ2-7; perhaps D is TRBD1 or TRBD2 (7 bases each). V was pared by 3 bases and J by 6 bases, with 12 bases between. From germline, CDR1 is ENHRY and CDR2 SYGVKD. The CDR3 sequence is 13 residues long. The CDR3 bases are TGTGCCATCAGTGACAGGGGGGGCCTCGAGCAGTACTTC. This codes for CAISDRGGLEQYF.

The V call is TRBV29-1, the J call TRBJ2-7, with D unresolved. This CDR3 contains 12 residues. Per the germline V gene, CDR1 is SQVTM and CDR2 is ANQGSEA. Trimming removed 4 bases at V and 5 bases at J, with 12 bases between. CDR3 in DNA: TGCAGCGTTGGGCTAGGTAGCCACGAGCAGTACTTC. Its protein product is CSVGLGSHEQYF.

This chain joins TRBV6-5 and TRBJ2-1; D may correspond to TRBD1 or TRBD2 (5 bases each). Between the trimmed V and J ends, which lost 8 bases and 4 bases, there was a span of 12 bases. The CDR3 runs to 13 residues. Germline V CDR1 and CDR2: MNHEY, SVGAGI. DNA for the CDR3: TGTGCCAGCCAAAGAGGGGTATACAATGAGCAGTTCTTC. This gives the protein CASQRGVYNEQFF.

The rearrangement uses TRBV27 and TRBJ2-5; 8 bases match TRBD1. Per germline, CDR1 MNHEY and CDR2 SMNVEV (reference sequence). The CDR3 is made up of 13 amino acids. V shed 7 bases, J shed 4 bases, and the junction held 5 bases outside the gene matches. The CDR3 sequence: CASTTTGGETQYF. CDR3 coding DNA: TGTGCCAGCACCACAACAGGGGGAGAGACCCAGTACTTC.

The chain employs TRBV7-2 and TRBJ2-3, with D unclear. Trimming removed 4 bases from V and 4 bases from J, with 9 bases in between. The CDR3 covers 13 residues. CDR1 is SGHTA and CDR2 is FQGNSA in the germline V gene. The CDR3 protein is CASSYLESDTQYF. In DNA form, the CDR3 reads TGTGCCAGCAGCTACTTGGAGTCAGATACGCAGTATTTT.

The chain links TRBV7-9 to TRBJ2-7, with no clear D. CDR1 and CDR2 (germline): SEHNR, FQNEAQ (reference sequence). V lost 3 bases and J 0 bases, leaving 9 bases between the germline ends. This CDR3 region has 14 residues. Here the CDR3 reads CASSFYSSSYEQYF. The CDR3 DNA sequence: TGTGCCAGCAGCTTCTACAGCAGCTCCTACGAGCAGTACTTC.

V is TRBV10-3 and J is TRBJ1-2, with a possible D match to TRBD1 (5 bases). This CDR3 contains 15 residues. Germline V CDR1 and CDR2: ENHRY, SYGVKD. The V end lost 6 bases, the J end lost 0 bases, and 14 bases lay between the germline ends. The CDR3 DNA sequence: TGTGCCATCAGATCGGGGCAGGGCTCTAACTATGGCTACACCTTC. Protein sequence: CAIRSGQGSNYGYTF.

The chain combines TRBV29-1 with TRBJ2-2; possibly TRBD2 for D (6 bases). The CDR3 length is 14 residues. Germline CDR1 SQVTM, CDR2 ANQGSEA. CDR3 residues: CSTGSADNTGELFF. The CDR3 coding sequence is TGCAGTACCGGGAGCGCAGATAACACCGGGGAGCTGTTTTTT.

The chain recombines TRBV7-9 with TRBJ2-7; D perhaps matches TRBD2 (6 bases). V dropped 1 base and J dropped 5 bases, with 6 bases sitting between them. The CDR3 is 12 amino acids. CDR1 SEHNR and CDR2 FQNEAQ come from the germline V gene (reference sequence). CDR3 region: CASSLGGDEQYF. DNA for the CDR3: TGTGCCAGCAGCTTAGGGGGGGACGAGCAGTACTTC.

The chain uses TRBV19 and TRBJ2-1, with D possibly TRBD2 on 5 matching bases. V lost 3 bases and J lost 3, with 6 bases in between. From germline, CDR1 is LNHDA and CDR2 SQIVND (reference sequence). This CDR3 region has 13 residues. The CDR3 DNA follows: TGTGCCAGTAGTATCGGAGGCTACAATGAGCAGTTCTTC. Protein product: CASSIGGYNEQFF.

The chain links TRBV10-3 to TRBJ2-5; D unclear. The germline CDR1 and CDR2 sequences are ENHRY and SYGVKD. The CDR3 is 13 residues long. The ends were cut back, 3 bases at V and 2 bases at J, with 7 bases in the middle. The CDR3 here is CAISDSLQETQYF. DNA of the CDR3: TGTGCCATCAGTGACTCTCTTCAAGAGACCCAGTACTTC.

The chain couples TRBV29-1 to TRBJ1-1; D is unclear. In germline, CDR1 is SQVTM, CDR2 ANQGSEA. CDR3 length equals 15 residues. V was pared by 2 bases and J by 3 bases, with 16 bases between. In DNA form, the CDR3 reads TGCAGCGTTGAATTGGGGAAATCCGAATACACTGAAGCTTTCTTT. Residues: CSVELGKSEYTEAFF.

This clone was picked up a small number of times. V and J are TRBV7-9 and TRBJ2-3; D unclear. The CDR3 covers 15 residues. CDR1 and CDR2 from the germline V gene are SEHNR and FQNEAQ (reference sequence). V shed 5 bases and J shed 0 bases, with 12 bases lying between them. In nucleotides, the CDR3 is TGTGCCAGCAGCATCAGCACTACTAGCACAGATACGCAGTATTTT. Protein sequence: CASSISTTSTDTQYF. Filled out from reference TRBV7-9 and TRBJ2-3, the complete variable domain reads DTGVSQNPRHKITKRGQNVTFRCDPISEHNRLYWYRQTLGQGPEFLTYFQNEAQLEKSRLLSDRFSAERPKGSFSTLEIQRTEQGDSAMYLCASSISTTSTDTQYFGPGTRLTVL.